This entry describes one TCR beta chain. Its specificity is not known. The germline V gene has CDR1 MNHEY and CDR2 SMNVEV (reference sequence). The CDR3 runs 13 residues. The V end was cut by 4 bases, the J end by 1 base, with 8 bases between. This record belongs to a study of cytomegalovirus exposure and HLA in healthy donors. Both 60 Vbeta primers and 13 Jbeta primers went into the PCR. Only in-frame clones appear in the TCRdb table, and some are missing; sequencing was by immunoSEQ multiplex PCR. The sample includes roughly 140,000 clones, just under 85% of them seen just once. Regarding the study as a whole: By HLA locus, TCR association rates varied in a later analysis, with DRB1 showing the most and HLA-C the fewest. Association of a missense DCLRE1C variant with TCR beta V- and J-gene trimming was reported in a later analysis. A prior analysis recorded that most TCR beta V segments were productive about 87% or about 30% of the time.

This clonotype originated in a man aged 35 to 55 in good health and CMV-seropositive. The V and J genes are TRBV27 and TRBJ2-7; D may be TRBD2 (5 bases). Input material: PBMCs. The chain's CDR3 is CASSYRGSYEQYF. As DNA, the CDR3 is TGTGCCAGCAGTTACCGGGGTTCCTACGAGCAGTACTTC.